These 18 T cell receptor beta chains originate from one sample sequenced in a study of CXCR3-negative and CXCR3-positive naive CD8 T cells. Preparation of TRB cDNA libraries relied on 5' RACE carrying UMI labels. TCRdb re-called the 5' RACE reads and catalogs CDR3 proteins one per entry, DNA excluded. The sample spans tens of thousands of distinct CDR3 sequences; the ten largest clones claim less than 25%. Material: memory CD8+ T cells from blood. The source of these receptors is a human donor in good health. Some clones in this sample may be carry-over from other donors' samples.

The chain couples TRBV12-3 or TRBV12-4 to TRBJ1-6; no DNA is available, so the TRBD1 call from TCRdb remains unchecked. The CDR3 sequence is 13 residues long. The CDR3 is CASGGGSDSPLHF.

The chain combines TRBV29-1 with TRBJ2-7; TCRdb proposes TRBD2, but this gene call is untestable without DNA. Germline V gene lookup returns CDR1 SQVTM and CDR2 ANQGSEA. The CDR3 has 13 residues. The CDR3 here is CSVITRDSYEQYF.

The V gene is TRBV7-9, the J gene TRBJ1-6. The CDR3 runs 18 residues. The V gene's germline CDR1 is SEHNR and CDR2 FQNEAQ (reference sequence). CDR3 loop: CASSPTQAGLGYNSPLHF. Supplemented by reference TRBV7-9 and TRBJ1-6, the full variable domain reads DTGVSQNPRHKITKRGQNVTFRCDPISEHNRLYWYRQTLGQGPEFLTYFQNEAQLEKSRLLSDRFSAERPKGSFSTLEIQRTEQGDSAMYLCASSPTQAGLGYNSPLHFGNGTRLTVT.

The chain combines TRBV7-9 with TRBJ2-1; the TCRdb call, TRBD2, lacks DNA for checking. The CDR3 runs to 17 residues. The germline CDR1 and CDR2 sequences are SEHNR and FQNEAQ (reference sequence). The CDR3 sequence: CASSLSLAGDGYNEQFF.

The chain carries TRBV28 and TRBJ1-1; checking the TCRdb D call of TRBD1 is not possible without DNA. CDR1 MDHEN and CDR2 SYDVKM come from the germline V gene. There are 18 residues in the CDR3. CDR3 protein: CASSPGGTGSFMNTEAFF.

J is TRBJ1-2 and V is TRBV29-1. Germline lookup yields CDR1 SQVTM and CDR2 ANQGSEA. The CDR3 covers 11 residues. The CDR3: CSVEEGFGYTF.

V is TRBV29-1 and J is TRBJ1-1; the D gene TCRdb calls, TRBD1, cannot be checked with no DNA. Per the germline V gene, CDR1 is SQVTM and CDR2 is ANQGSEA. The CDR3 covers 12 residues. The CDR3 reads CSAVQGGTEAFF.

The V and J genes are TRBV20-1 and TRBJ2-2; TCRdb gives TRBD2 as the D gene, but with no DNA this cannot be confirmed. This CDR3 is built from 15 residues. Germline loops: CDR1 DFQATT, CDR2 SNEGSKA (reference sequence). CDR3 amino acids: CSARREGTDTGELFF.

The chain joins TRBV6-2 or TRBV6-3 to TRBJ1-1; TCRdb selects TRBD1, and the lack of DNA leaves this call unchecked. The germline V gene encodes CDR1 MNHEY and CDR2 SVGEGT. The CDR3 is made up of 15 amino acids. The CDR3 is CASTRNPDMNTEAFF.

V usage is TRBV5-5 and J usage is TRBJ1-1. CDR1 is SGHKS, CDR2 YYEKEE, per germline (reference sequence). This CDR3 is built from 12 residues. The CDR3 is CASSFRNTEAFF.

This CDR3 is CASSPSGQGADQPQHF. V is TRBV18 and J is TRBJ1-5; TCRdb outputs TRBD1, but without DNA this stays unchecked. CDR1 is KGHSH and CDR2 is LQKENI in the germline V gene. The CDR3 sequence is 16 residues long.

The rearrangement uses TRBV6-6 and TRBJ2-5; as DNA is missing, the TRBD2 call by TCRdb cannot be tested. Germline assignment: CDR1 MNHNY and CDR2 SVGAGI (reference sequence). CDR3 length equals 16 residues. The CDR3 here is CASITGRTSGGETQYF.

The rearrangement links TRBV29-1 to TRBJ1-1. The CDR3 is made up of 11 amino acids. Germline lookup yields CDR1 SQVTM and CDR2 ANQGSEA. The CDR3 loop reads CSVDSGTEAFF.

The chain is built from TRBV20-1 and TRBJ2-7. Germline CDR1 is DFQATT and CDR2 is SNEGSKA (reference sequence). The CDR3 spans 13 residues. CDR3 sequence reads: CSAREQASYEQYF.

The chain joins TRBV5-1 to TRBJ2-1; TCRdb's D gene call, TRBD1, goes unchecked for lack of DNA. The CDR3 covers 13 residues. In germline, CDR1 is SGHRS, CDR2 YFSETQ. This CDR3 is CASREGRGNEQFF.

This chain connects TRBV15 to TRBJ2-1; TCRdb selects TRBD1, and the lack of DNA leaves this call unchecked. This CDR3 spans 14 amino acids. The germline V gene has CDR1 LNHNV and CDR2 YYDKDF (reference sequence). The CDR3 sequence is CATSSSGGTDEQFF.

The chain links TRBV12-5 to TRBJ2-3; TCRdb gives TRBD1 as the D gene, but with no DNA this cannot be confirmed. The CDR3 is made up of 17 amino acids. In germline, CDR1 is LGHNT, CDR2 FRNRAP. The CDR3 region is CASGFGSGGPSTDTQYF.

This chain links TRBV29-1 with TRBJ2-1. Germline V gene sequence: CDR1 SQVTM, CDR2 ANQGSEA. This CDR3 contains 13 residues. CDR3 residues: CSVSAILYNEQFF.